The 8 T cell receptor beta chains below come from one sample, sequenced in a study of cytomegalovirus exposure and HLA in healthy donors. It was with 60 Vbeta and 13 Jbeta primers that the PCR ran. The protocol was immunoSEQ multiplex PCR, while the TCRdb copy is restricted to in-frame clones and leaves out a portion. The sample has about 200,000 clones, approximately 80% seen once. The specimen was PBMCs. These receptors all come from a man aged 25-40 years in good health and CMV-seronegative.

This clone has just a few counts. The V call is TRBV2, the J call TRBJ2-5; 7 bases align to TRBD1. The J call may be incorrect, as the DNA end agrees better with TRBJ2-7. There are 15 residues in the CDR3. The germline CDR1 and CDR2 sequences are SNHLY and FYNNEI. CDR3 nucleotide sequence: TGTGCCAGCAGTGATATCGTAGGGGGCGCGTACGAGCAGTACTTC. Translation: CASSDIVGGAYEQYF.

The chain joins TRBV27 to TRBJ2-5; D perhaps matches TRBD2 (5 bases). The V gene lost 7 bases and the J gene lost 5 bases, with 8 bases spanning the gap. The CDR3 sequence is 11 residues long. Germline CDR1 is MNHEY and CDR2 is SMNVEV (reference sequence). The CDR3 is CASIEGETQYF. DNA of the CDR3: TGTGCCAGCATCGAGGGCGAGACCCAGTACTTC.

The rearrangement links TRBV5-4 to TRBJ1-4; no clear D gene. Germline CDR1 is SGHNT and CDR2 is YYREEE (reference sequence). V lost 4 bases to trimming and J lost 5 bases, with 12 bases between them. This CDR3 is 14 amino acids long. The CDR3 DNA follows: TGTGCCAGCAGCGCCGGGTCCTTAAATGAAAAACTGTTTTTT. It specifies CASSAGSLNEKLFF.

V is TRBV19 and J is TRBJ1-2; 7 nucleotides line up with TRBD1. The V gene end was trimmed by 8 bases and the J gene end by 5 bases; junction bases not matched to a gene: 8. The germline V gene has CDR1 LNHDA and CDR2 SQIVND (reference sequence). The CDR3 contains 13 residues. The CDR3 protein is CASHSTGVYGYTF. For the CDR3, the DNA is TGTGCCAGTCATTCCACAGGGGTTTATGGCTACACCTTC.

The chain uses TRBV19 and TRBJ1-2, with TRBD1 matching 7 bases. The CDR3 consists of 16 residues. V was clipped by 4 bases and J by 3 bases; unmatched bases: 11. Germline CDR1 LNHDA, CDR2 SQIVND (reference sequence). For the CDR3, the DNA is TGTGCCAGTAGTACCCGTCAGGGACAGACCTACTATGGCTACACCTTC. It specifies CASSTRQGQTYYGYTF.

V is TRBV6-1 and J is TRBJ1-1; 8 nucleotides match TRBD1. This CDR3 is 15 amino acids long. Germline CDR1 reads MNHNS; CDR2 reads SASEGT. V shed 3 bases, J shed 2 bases, and the junction held 5 bases outside the gene matches. The CDR3 sequence: CASSDLTGGNTEAFF. The CDR3 DNA is TGTGCCAGCAGTGACCTTACAGGGGGTAACACTGAAGCTTTCTTT.

This chain uses TRBV5-4 with TRBJ1-6; no definite D call. The CDR3 length is 18 residues. V dropped 5 bases and J dropped 7 bases, with 25 bases sitting between them. The germline gives CDR1 SGHNT, CDR2 YYREEE (reference sequence). The chain's CDR3 is CASSFDRWCRQRNSPLHF. As DNA, the CDR3 is TGTGCCAGCAGTTTCGATCGGTGGTGTCGACAAAGAAATTCACCCCTCCACTTT.

The rearrangement links TRBV28 to TRBJ1-4; D remains ambiguous. The CDR3 length is 14 residues. V was pared by 5 bases and J by 7 bases, with 14 bases between. The V gene's germline CDR1 is MDHEN and CDR2 SYDVKM. The CDR3 protein is CASSPAGGSEKLFF. The CDR3 coding sequence is TGTGCCAGCAGTCCGGCGGGAGGAAGTGAAAAACTGTTTTTT.